The following is a T cell receptor beta chain sequence with its context. The sample comes from a study of control samples from healthy donors and cancer patients. Measured with immunoSEQ multiplex PCR; TCRdb has only the in-frame clones, and not every one. This table holds some 190,000 clones. Germline CDR1 reads SEHNR; CDR2 reads FQNEAQ (reference sequence). J gave up 4 bases and V 4 bases, and 11 bases lay outside the gene matches. This CDR3 has 16 amino acids. This clonotype originated in a woman aged 30 to 39 in good health. Sequencing was carried out using blood. V and J are TRBV7-9 and TRBJ1-2; 8 nucleotides align to TRBD1. The CDR3 DNA is TGTGCCAGCAGCTCCCAACCTACAGGGGGGGGCTATGGCTACACCTTC. Its protein is CASSSQPTGGGYGYTF.